This is a list of T cell receptor beta chains from one sample in a study of blood T cell repertoires in COVID-19. Clones were read by immunoSEQ multiplex PCR, and TCRdb kept only the in-frame ones, dropping some. The data show about 200,000 clones, with 65% to 85% seen just once and 7% to 9% held by the top ten. The specimen sequenced was PBMCs or T cells enriched from blood (not recorded which). These receptors were taken from a man between 35 and 55 years old who had recovered from COVID-19. Each CDR3 is given with its conserved first and last residue. The order of the fields is J gene, D gene, clone size, V gene, CDR3 protein, CDR3 DNA. D genes are given only for firm matches. Only some rows state a clone size, as once, few, many or a class for expanded clones.

>TRBJ1-2|TRBD1|NA|TRBV18
CASSYTGQVYGYTF
TGTGCCAGCTCTTACACGGGACAGGTCTATGGCTACACCTTC
>TRBJ2-5|NA|NA|TRBV5-6
CASSPWLVRETQYF
TGTGCCAGCAGCCCGTGGTTGGTTCGGGAGACCCAGTACTTC
>TRBJ2-7|TRBD1|NA|TRBV30
CAVRTGESYEQYF
TGTGCTGTCCGGACAGGGGAGTCCTACGAGCAGTACTTC
>TRBJ2-1|TRBD2|NA|TRBV4-1
CASSHYGTSGGPTYYNEQFF
TGCGCCAGCAGCCACTATGGGACTAGCGGGGGCCCGACTTATTACAATGAGCAGTTCTTC
>TRBJ1-2|TRBD1|NA|TRBV19
CASSFYAGGGYGYTF
TGTGCCAGTAGTTTCTACGCAGGGGGCGGCTATGGCTACACCTTC
>TRBJ2-5|NA|NA|TRBV14
CASSQELGETQYF
TGTGCCAGCAGCCAAGAACTCGGGGAGACCCAGTACTTC
>TRBJ1-5|TRBD1|once|TRBV6-2/TRBV6-3
CASSYSARGQGQPQHF
TGTGCCAGCAGTTACTCAGCCAGGGGGCAGGGGCAGCCCCAGCATTTT
>TRBJ2-7|TRBD2|once|TRBV27
CASSSPGLAGAYEQYF
TGTGCCAGCAGTTCGCCGGGACTAGCGGGGGCTTACGAGCAGTACTTC
>TRBJ1-1|NA|NA|TRBV19
CASSTRTAMNTEAFF
TGTGCCAGTAGTACTCGGACAGCCATGAACACTGAAGCTTTCTTT
>TRBJ1-4|NA|NA|TRBV5-1
CASSLVGDSKLFF
TGCGCCAGCAGCTTGGTCGGGGATTCAAAACTGTTTTTT
>TRBJ1-1|TRBD1|NA|TRBV28
CASSGLIPGQTNTEAFF
TGTGCCAGCAGTGGACTAATACCGGGACAGACGAACACTGAAGCTTTCTTT
>TRBJ1-1|TRBD1|NA|TRBV30
CAWSETSQGANTEAFF
TGTGCCTGGAGCGAAACATCTCAGGGGGCGAACACTGAAGCTTTCTTT
>TRBJ2-5|NA|NA|TRBV24-1
CATSEGREVLETQYF
TGTGCCACCAGTGAAGGCAGGGAAGTTCTGGAGACCCAGTACTTC
>TRBJ1-1|NA|NA|TRBV11-2
CASSRGLTEAFF
TGTGCCAGCAGCCGAGGTTTGACTGAAGCTTTCTTT
>TRBJ2-7|NA|NA|TRBV2
CASRGTQGSTYEQYF
TGTGCCAGCAGGGGTACACAGGGTTCCACCTACGAGCAGTACTTC
>TRBJ1-1|NA|NA|TRBV4-3
CASATDRGTEAFF
TGCGCCAGCGCTACTGACCGCGGCACTGAAGCTTTCTTT
>TRBJ1-4|TRBD1|NA|TRBV2
CASSRDRRKANEKLFF
TGTGCCAGCAGCCGGGACAGGCGGAAGGCTAATGAAAAACTGTTTTTT
>TRBJ2-7|TRBD1|NA|TRBV4-3
CASSQEAGTAYEQYF
TGCGCCAGCAGCCAAGAAGCCGGGACAGCTTACGAGCAGTACTTC